Listed below are T cell receptor beta chains from one sample, sequenced in a study of Ad26.COV2.S vaccination and SARS-CoV-2 variants. Assay: immunoSEQ multiplex PCR; the TCRdb copy retains only in-frame clones and omits some. This table has 300,000 to 450,000 clones, roughly 81% appearing once. Specimen: peripheral blood, collected in a trial of Ad26.COV2.S vaccine versus placebo. The source of these receptors is a person aged 18-65 years who received the Ad26.COV2.S COVID-19 vaccine or a placebo. The CDR3 runs from the conserved cysteine through the conserved F or W. The D gene is left open where the match is weak. Part of the rows lack a size; the others show once, few, many or a class for expanded clones.

length	V	size	D	J	DNA	CDR3
16	TRBV28	-	-	TRBJ2-5	TGTGCCAGCAGCTCCGCGGGGTCCGAGTACCAAGAGACCCAGTACTTC	CASSSAGSEYQETQYF
13	TRBV6-5	few	-	TRBJ1-1	TGTGCCATTGCTTATGTAGGGAACACTGAAGCTTTCTTT	CAIAYVGNTEAFF
14	TRBV4-1	-	-	TRBJ2-1	TGCGCCAGCAGCCCCCTCGGCGCCGACAATGAGCAGTTCTTC	CASSPLGADNEQFF
15	TRBV5-6	-	-	TRBJ2-5	TGTGCCAGCAGCTTGGAATTGAGAGGGCCCGAGACCCAGTACTTC	CASSLELRGPETQYF
13	TRBV28	-	-	TRBJ1-6	TGTGCCACAGTCGGGACAAGTTTTTCACCCCTCCACTTT	CATVGTSFSPLHF
11	TRBV10-2	-	-	TRBJ2-2	TGCGCCAGCAGCACAGGTTCCGAGCTGTTTTTT	CASSTGSELFF
13	TRBV6-5	-	-	TRBJ2-2	TGTGCCAGCAGTTCCTTGGTAGCCGGGGAGCTGTTTTTT	CASSSLVAGELFF
17	TRBV21-1	-	-	TRBJ1-5	TGTGCCAGCAGCAAAAAGTGGCTTTGGGGGGAGAGATGGCCCCAGCATTTT	CASSKKWLWGERWPQHF
13	TRBV7-2	-	-	TRBJ2-3	TGTGCCAGCAGCTTGGGAGGAGAGTTTGGGCAGTATTTT	CASSLGGEFGQYF
14	TRBV9	-	TRBD1	TRBJ1-6	TGTGCCAGCAGCCCCACAGGGGTCGGGTCACCCCTCCACTTT	CASSPTGVGSPLHF
13	TRBV19	-	-	TRBJ2-7	TGTGCCACGCAGGACGGCTCCTCCTACGAGCAGTACTTC	CATQDGSSYEQYF
14	TRBV7-6	-	TRBD2	TRBJ2-1	TGTGCCAGCAGCTTAGAACTAGCGGGGGCCGAGCAGTTCTTC	CASSLELAGAEQFF
15	TRBV27	-	TRBD1	TRBJ2-7	TGTGCCAGCAAGGGGACAGGGAAGGGGTCCTACGAGCAGTACTTC	CASKGTGKGSYEQYF
14	TRBV11-3	-	TRBD1	TRBJ2-1	TGTGCCAGCAGCTTAGGCAGACAGGGCGGTGAGCAGTTCTTC	CASSLGRQGGEQFF
14	TRBV10-3	once	-	TRBJ2-5	TGTGCCATCAGTGAGTCAGGAGGGGAAGAGACCCAGTACTTC	CAISESGGEETQYF
16	TRBV9	-	TRBD2	TRBJ2-7	TGTGCCAGCAGCCCTCAAGGGACTAGCGGGAGTTACGAGCAGTACTTC	CASSPQGTSGSYEQYF
11	TRBV9	-	-	TRBJ1-2	TGTGCCAGCAGCCCCAGGGGCGGCTACACCTTC	CASSPRGGYTF
14	TRBV7-2	-	-	TRBJ1-1	TGTGCCAGCAGGAGGGGGAATATGAACACTGAAGCTTTCTTT	CASRRGNMNTEAFF
13	TRBV30	few	-	TRBJ1-6	TGTGCCTGGACAGGGAACGATAATTCACCCCTCCACTTT	CAWTGNDNSPLHF
11	TRBV24-1	-	-	TRBJ2-1	TGTGCCACCAGGGGGGATAATGAGCAGTTCTTC	CATRGDNEQFF
15	TRBV5-5	-	-	TRBJ1-5	TGTGCCAGCAGCCCTCAGGGGATTAGCAATCAGCCCCAGCATTTT	CASSPQGISNQPQHF
15	TRBV9	-	-	TRBJ2-1	TGTGCCAGCACCCCCACGTTTTGGACCGCAGGTGAGCAGTTCTTC	CASTPTFWTAGEQFF
16	TRBV18	-	-	TRBJ2-5	TGTGCCAGCTCACCACCTTCGGGCAGGATCCAAGAGACCCAGTACTTC	CASSPPSGRIQETQYF
16	TRBV7-9	-	-	TRBJ2-2	TGTGCCAGCAGCTTAAGGCCAGGGAAACAAACCGGGGAGCTGTTTTTT	CASSLRPGKQTGELFF
14	TRBV20-1	-	-	TRBJ2-7	TGCAGTGCTAGTCAGGGACGGACTACCTACGAGCAGTACTTC	CSASQGRTTYEQYF
17	TRBV2	-	-	TRBJ2-3	TGTGCCAGCAGTACCAGCAATGACTTCCGCTCCCCTGTTGGGCAGTATTTT	CASSTSNDFRSPVGQYF
14	TRBV18	-	-	TRBJ2-5	TGTGCCAGCTCACCACCGGGGGAGCAAGAGACCCAGTACTTC	CASSPPGEQETQYF
14	TRBV10-2	once	-	TRBJ1-1	TGCGCCAGCAGTGAGTCGAGTGCGAACACTGAAGCTTTCTTT	CASSESSANTEAFF